What follows are 27 T cell receptor beta chains derived from one specimen sequenced in a study of early T cells in non-severe SARS-CoV-2 infection. From the 5' RACE reads, TCRdb called clonotypes with MiXCR, one entry per CDR3 protein. Of roughly 64,000 distinct CDR3 sequences in the sample, around 13% were seen once. Sequenced input: whole blood. The origin of the receptors is an adult who was a healthcare worker with PCR-confirmed SARS-CoV-2 infection or an uninfected control (not recorded which).

This clonotype was detected only a few times. This sequence joins TRBV4-3 and TRBJ2-7, with D possibly TRBD1 on 6 matching bases. CDR1 is LGHNA and CDR2 is YSLEER in the germline V gene. Trimming left V 4 bases short and J 5 bases short, with 18 bases between. The CDR3 has 15 residues. Here the CDR3 reads CASSPSGRGFDEQYF. The CDR3 region has the DNA TGCGCCAGCAGCCCCTCAGGCAGGGGATTCGACGAGCAGTACTTC.

In its sample, this clonotype was seen a few times. The chain uses TRBV7-8 and TRBJ1-4; maybe TRBD1 (5 bases). CDR1 SGHVS and CDR2 FQNEAQ come from the germline V gene. The V gene lost 4 bases and the J gene lost 5 bases, with 20 bases spanning the gap. There are 17 residues in the CDR3. The DNA for the CDR3 is TGTGCCAGCAGCTCGGGGCCCAAAAAGGGGCGAAATGAAAAACTGTTTTTT. This sequence encodes CASSSGPKKGRNEKLFF.

This clonotype was detected only a few times. The gene calls are TRBV5-5 and TRBJ1-6, with a possible D match to TRBD1 (6 bases). Germline loops: CDR1 SGHKS, CDR2 YYEKEE (reference sequence). The germline V and J ends were trimmed by 1 base and 10 bases, with 12 bases remaining between them. This CDR3 has 14 amino acids. The chain's CDR3 is CASSLSQGQSPLHF. CDR3 nucleotides: TGTGCCAGCAGCTTGTCACAGGGACAATCACCCCTCCACTTT.

This clonotype was seen many times. This chain links TRBV12-3 or TRBV12-4 with TRBJ1-5; weak D call: TRBD1 (6 bases). The CDR3 totals 14 residues. V lost 5 bases and J 5 bases, leaving 13 bases between the germline ends. For the CDR3, the DNA is TGTGCCAGCAGTCGACTTCACAGGGATCAGCCCCAGCATTTT. It specifies CASSRLHRDQPQHF.

V usage is TRBV6-5 and J usage is TRBJ2-1; a possible D gene is TRBD1 (6 bases). The CDR3 sequence is 13 residues long. Trimming took off 0 bases at V and 16 bases at J, with 16 bases between the two ends. CDR1 and CDR2 (germline): MNHEY, SVGAGI. CDR3 sequence (DNA): TGTGCCAGCAGTTACTCAACAGGACAGCCCATCTTCTTC. It encodes CASSYSTGQPIFF.

Many counts were recorded for this clonotype. The J gene is TRBJ2-7, the V gene TRBV6-6; D uncertain. Trimming removed 0 bases from V and 5 bases from J, with 5 bases in between. In germline, CDR1 is MNHNY, CDR2 SVGAGI (reference sequence). CDR3 length equals 12 residues. CDR3 DNA sequence: TGTGCCAGCAGTTACTCGATCCACGAGCAGTACTTC. Residues: CASSYSIHEQYF.

Ten or more counts support this clonotype. V and J are TRBV6-6 and TRBJ2-1, with unresolved D. This CDR3 is 10 amino acids long. CDR1 is MNHNY, CDR2 SVGAGI, per germline (reference sequence). With 2 bases removed from V and 7 bases from J, the gap between germline ends came to 0 bases. As DNA, the CDR3 is TGTGCCAGCAGTTACAATGAGCAGTTCTTC. Translating it yields CASSYNEQFF.

The CDR3 here is CSVSPNTGELFF. CDR3 in DNA: TGCAGCGTTTCTCCGAACACCGGGGAGCTGTTTTTT. This chain connects TRBV29-1 to TRBJ2-2, with D unclear. V shed 5 bases and J shed 0 bases, with 4 bases lying between them. Germline-derived CDR1 and CDR2 are SQVTM and ANQGSEA. CDR3 size: 12 residues.

This clonotype has ten or more counts. The chain recombines TRBV4-1 with TRBJ1-2; a weak D match, TRBD1 (5 bases). Germline CDR1 reads MGHRA; CDR2 reads YSYEKL. Trimming stripped 2 bases from V and 4 bases from J, with 11 bases between. The CDR3 has 14 residues. The CDR3 coding sequence is TGCGCCAGCAGCCAAACAGGATCTCTCTATGGCTACACCTTC. Protein product: CASSQTGSLYGYTF.

This chain connects TRBV20-1 to TRBJ2-7; perhaps D is TRBD1 or TRBD2 (6 bases each). From germline, CDR1 is DFQATT and CDR2 SNEGSKA (reference sequence). Trimming stripped 4 bases from V and 3 bases from J, with 19 bases between. CDR3 length equals 15 residues. CDR3 in amino acids: CSATGQKRGFYEQYF. In DNA form, the CDR3 reads TGCAGTGCTACCGGACAGAAACGGGGGTTCTACGAGCAGTACTTC.

This clonotype was detected many times. V and J are TRBV10-3 and TRBJ1-2; D unresolved. V lost 3 bases and J lost 8, with 7 bases in between. CDR1 and CDR2 (germline): ENHRY, SYGVKD. The length of the CDR3 is 11 residues. The CDR3 region has the DNA TGTGCCATCAGTGACATGGCCGGCTACACCTTC. This translates into CAISDMAGYTF.

The rearrangement links TRBV7-8 to TRBJ2-2; D possibly uses TRBD1 or TRBD2 (7 bases each). The CDR3 is 15 amino acids. V lost 4 bases to trimming and J lost 3 bases, with 12 bases between them. Germline V gene data show CDR1 as SGHVS and CDR2 as FQNEAQ. DNA for the CDR3: TGTGCCAGCAGCTGGGAGGGGACAGACACCGGGGAGCTGTTTTTT. This codes for CASSWEGTDTGELFF.

This clonotype was seen repeatedly, ten times or more. The chain carries TRBV12-5 and TRBJ1-1; no clear D gene. Germline CDR1 and CDR2: LGHNT and FRNRAP. The CDR3 extends over 13 amino acids. Trimming stripped 7 bases from V and 0 bases from J, with 9 bases between. In DNA form, the CDR3 reads TGTGCTAGTGCCTCCCCGATGAACACTGAAGCTTTCTTT. It is translated as CASASPMNTEAFF.

In its sample, this clonotype was seen a few times. This rearrangement joins TRBV18 to TRBJ2-7; 7 positions agree with TRBD1. The germline V gene has CDR1 KGHSH and CDR2 LQKENI. This CDR3 region has 14 residues. With 2 bases clipped from V and 7 bases from J, the junction kept 8 bases outside the gene matches. The CDR3 sequence is CASSPLQGHVEQYF. The CDR3 coding sequence is TGTGCCAGCTCACCATTACAGGGGCATGTTGAGCAGTACTTC.

In this sample, this clonotype turned up a few times. The chain employs TRBV4-2 and TRBJ1-2; no clear D gene. From germline, CDR1 is LGHNA and CDR2 YNFKEQ. V lost 0 bases and J lost 7, with 9 bases in between. CDR3 length equals 13 residues. CDR3: CASSQDRPGGYTF. CDR3 sequence (DNA): TGTGCCAGCAGCCAAGATCGTCCGGGTGGCTACACCTTC.

This clonotype was counted only a few times. The rearrangement links TRBV2 to TRBJ1-1, with 12 positions matching TRBD1. The germline V gene encodes CDR1 SNHLY and CDR2 FYNNEI. CDR3 length: 13 amino acids. Germline trimming cut 6 bases from V and 4 bases from J; bases unmatched to any gene: 0. The CDR3 DNA reads as TGTGCCAGCAGGGGACAGGGGGCCACTGAAGCTTTCTTT. This encodes CASRGQGATEAFF.

This clonotype was counted at least ten times. CDR3 in amino acids: CASSPFGNQPQHF. CDR3 nucleotide sequence: TGTGCCAGCTCACCATTTGGCAATCAGCCCCAGCATTTT. The chain carries TRBV18 and TRBJ1-5; D is undetermined. Germline V gives CDR1 KGHSH, CDR2 LQKENI. Trimming stripped 2 bases from V and 2 bases from J, with 4 bases between. The CDR3 has 13 amino acids. The variable domain in full, with the rest retrieved from reference TRBV18 and TRBJ1-5, is NAGVMQNPRHLVRRRGQEARLRCSPMKGHSHVYWYRQLPEEGLKFMVYLQKENIIDESGMPKERFSAEFPKEGPSILRIQQVVRGDSAAYFCASSPFGNQPQHFGDGTRLSIL.

This clonotype was counted many times. V is TRBV29-1 and J is TRBJ2-3, with a weak D call TRBD2 (5 bases). CDR3 length: 10 amino acids. Germline V gene sequence: CDR1 SQVTM, CDR2 ANQGSEA. V was clipped by 4 bases and J by 6 bases, with 5 bases between them. The CDR3 here is CSVGEDTQYF. In nucleotides, the CDR3 is TGCAGCGTTGGGGAGGATACGCAGTATTTT.

Ten or more counts support this clonotype. The rearrangement joins TRBV4-1 to TRBJ2-5; TRBD1 aligns across 9 bases. Germline loops: CDR1 MGHRA, CDR2 YSYEKL. CDR3 size: 19 residues. V shed 1 base and J 5 bases; nucleotides not matched to a gene: 17. The CDR3 spells CASSQATTGGYGLVETQYF. CDR3 sequence (DNA): TGCGCCAGCAGCCAAGCCACCACAGGGGGCTACGGCCTAGTGGAGACCCAGTACTTC.

This clonotype appeared many times. V usage is TRBV4-3 and J usage is TRBJ2-7; no clear D. This CDR3 region has 12 residues. The V end lost 3 bases, the J end lost 1 base, and 4 bases lay between the germline ends. Per the germline V gene, CDR1 is LGHNA and CDR2 is YSLEER. In DNA, the CDR3 is TGCGCCAGCAGCCAGGGGTCCTACGAGCAGTACTTC. Protein product: CASSQGSYEQYF.

A few counts support this clonotype. The V and J genes are TRBV10-3 and TRBJ2-5, with D possibly being TRBD2 (5 bases). Looked up from germline, CDR1 is ENHRY and CDR2 is SYGVKD. V lost 6 bases and J lost 0, with 8 bases in between. This CDR3 region has 13 residues. The CDR3 sequence is CAIRDSDQETQYF. DNA for the CDR3: TGTGCCATCAGAGATAGCGACCAAGAGACCCAGTACTTC.

The chain joins TRBV6-1 to TRBJ1-2; 8 positions agree with TRBD1. V was clipped by 5 bases and J by 2 bases; unmatched bases: 7. The CDR3 is 15 residues long. Germline-derived CDR1 and CDR2 are MNHNS and SASEGT. Written as DNA, the CDR3 is TGTGCCAGCAGTCCTCAGTGGACAGGGAACTATGGCTACACCTTC. Protein: CASSPQWTGNYGYTF.

This clonotype was seen many times. J is TRBJ1-4 and V is TRBV12-3 or TRBV12-4; possibly TRBD1 for D (6 bases). The CDR3 covers 13 residues. V lost 6 bases and J 8 bases, leaving 13 bases between the germline ends. The CDR3 loop is CASREGTLEKLFF. The CDR3 DNA is TGTGCCAGCAGGGAGGGGACACTAGAAAAACTGTTTTTT.

This clonotype was detected ten times or more. The J gene is TRBJ1-6, the V gene TRBV25-1; tentatively, D is TRBD1 (6 bases). The CDR3 sequence is 15 residues long. The V end lost 2 bases, the J end lost 7 bases, and 12 bases lay between the germline ends. CDR1 and CDR2 (germline): MGHDK, SYGVNS. The CDR3: CASSEHGTTNSPLHF. The CDR3, as DNA: TGTGCCAGCAGTGAACACGGGACAACCAATTCACCCCTCCACTTT.

This clonotype has ten or more counts. DNA for the CDR3: TGTGCCAGCAGCCGGGATCCCACAGATACGCAGTATTTT. Translated: CASSRDPTDTQYF. The rearrangement links TRBV7-3 to TRBJ2-3, with TRBD2 as a possible D gene (5 bases). V was shortened by 5 bases and J by 2 bases, with 8 bases between the two germline ends. The CDR3 runs to 13 residues. In germline, CDR1 is SGHTA, CDR2 FQGTGA.

J is TRBJ1-6 and V is TRBV20-1, with 7 positions matching TRBD1. V lost 6 bases to trimming and J lost 7 bases; unmatched junction nucleotides: 12. The CDR3 is 15 residues long. Germline V CDR1 and CDR2: DFQATT, SNEGSKA (reference sequence). DNA for the CDR3: TGCAGTGCCAGGGGTAGTGGGACAGCGAATTCACCCCTCCACTTT. It yields the protein CSARGSGTANSPLHF.

CDR3 DNA sequence: TGTGCCAGCGCACAGGGGTTCGAGCAGTACTTC. This encodes CASAQGFEQYF. The V and J genes are TRBV11-1 and TRBJ2-7; 7 nucleotides align to TRBD1. The length of the CDR3 is 11 residues. The junction had 4 bases not matched to a gene; V was cut back by 8 bases and J by 6 bases. Per the germline V gene, CDR1 is SGHAT and CDR2 is FQDESV (reference sequence).